This T cell receptor beta chain was recovered during a study of blood T cell repertoires in COVID-19. Repertoires were generated with immunoSEQ multiplex PCR, while TCRdb's copy carries only in-frame clones and drops some. Among about 200,000 clones listed, roughly four fifths were seen once. CDR1 is MNHNY and CDR2 is SVGAGI in the germline V gene (reference sequence). The CDR3 runs 15 residues. V was trimmed by 4 bases and J by 0 bases, leaving 11 bases between them. The Seattle site enrolled patients during active infection and followed them longitudinally. The receptor's source is a woman aged 80 or older with COVID-19, enrolled during active disease. The specimen was peripheral blood. This rearrangement joins TRBV6-6 to TRBJ2-3; TRBD2 might be the D (6 bases). CDR3 in amino acids: CASSSERVSTDTQYF. The CDR3 coding sequence is TGTGCCAGCAGTTCGGAGCGGGTTAGCACAGATACGCAGTATTTT.